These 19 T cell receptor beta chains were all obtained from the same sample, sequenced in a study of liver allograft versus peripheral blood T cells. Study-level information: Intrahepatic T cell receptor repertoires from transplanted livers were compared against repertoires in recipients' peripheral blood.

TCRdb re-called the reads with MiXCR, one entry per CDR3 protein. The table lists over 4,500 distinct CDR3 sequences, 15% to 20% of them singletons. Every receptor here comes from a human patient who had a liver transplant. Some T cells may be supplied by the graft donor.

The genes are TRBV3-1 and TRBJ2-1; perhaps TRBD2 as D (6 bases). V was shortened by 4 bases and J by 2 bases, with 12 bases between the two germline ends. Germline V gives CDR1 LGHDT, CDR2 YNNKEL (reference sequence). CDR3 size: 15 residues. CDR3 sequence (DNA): TGTGCCAGCAGCCCCATTCTAGCGCCCTACAATGAGCAGTTCTTC. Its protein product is CASSPILAPYNEQFF.

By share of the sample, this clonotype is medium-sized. CDR3: CASRPRDNSTDTQYF. The DNA for the CDR3 is TGTGCCAGCAGACCCCGGGACAACAGCACAGATACGCAGTATTTT. The gene calls are TRBV27 and TRBJ2-3, with a weak D call TRBD1 (6 bases). Between the trimmed V and J ends, which lost 6 bases and 0 bases, there was a span of 13 bases. The CDR3 extends over 15 amino acids. Germline V gene data show CDR1 as MNHEY and CDR2 as SMNVEV (reference sequence).

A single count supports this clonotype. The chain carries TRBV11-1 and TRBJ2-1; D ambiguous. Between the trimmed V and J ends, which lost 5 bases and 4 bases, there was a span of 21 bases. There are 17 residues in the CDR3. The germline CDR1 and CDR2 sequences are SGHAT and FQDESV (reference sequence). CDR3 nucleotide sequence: TGTGCCAGCAGCGTAGTGTCAGCCAACTACTATTACAATGAGCAGTTCTTC. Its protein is CASSVVSANYYYNEQFF.

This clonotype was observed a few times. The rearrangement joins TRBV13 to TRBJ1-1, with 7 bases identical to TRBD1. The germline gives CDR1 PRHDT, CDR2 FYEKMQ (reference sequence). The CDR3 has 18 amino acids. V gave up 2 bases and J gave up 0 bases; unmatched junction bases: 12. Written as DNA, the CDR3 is TGTGCCAGCAGCTTACTAGGGGGCAGTGGGTTCATGAACACTGAAGCTTTCTTT. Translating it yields CASSLLGGSGFMNTEAFF.

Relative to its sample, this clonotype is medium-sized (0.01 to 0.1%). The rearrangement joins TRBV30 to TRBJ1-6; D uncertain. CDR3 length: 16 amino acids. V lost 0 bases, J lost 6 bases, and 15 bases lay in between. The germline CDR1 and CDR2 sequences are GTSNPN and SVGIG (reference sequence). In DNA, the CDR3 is TGTGCCTGGAGTGTTGTCCCTTTAAGGCTTAATTCACCCCTCCACTTT. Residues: CAWSVVPLRLNSPLHF.

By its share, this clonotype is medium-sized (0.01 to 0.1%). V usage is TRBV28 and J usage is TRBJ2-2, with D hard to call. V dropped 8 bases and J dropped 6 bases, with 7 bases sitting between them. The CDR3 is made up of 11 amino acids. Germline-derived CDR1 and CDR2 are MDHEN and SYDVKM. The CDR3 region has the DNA TGTGCCAGCTCGAGTGCCGGGGAGCTGTTTTTT. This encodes CASSSAGELFF.

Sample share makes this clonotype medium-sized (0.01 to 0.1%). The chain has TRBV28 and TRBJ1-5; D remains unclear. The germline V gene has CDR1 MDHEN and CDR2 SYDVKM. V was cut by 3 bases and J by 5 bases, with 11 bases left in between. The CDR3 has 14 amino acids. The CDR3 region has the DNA TGTGCCAGCAGTTTGACACGGGCGGATCAGCCCCAGCATTTT. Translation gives CASSLTRADQPQHF.

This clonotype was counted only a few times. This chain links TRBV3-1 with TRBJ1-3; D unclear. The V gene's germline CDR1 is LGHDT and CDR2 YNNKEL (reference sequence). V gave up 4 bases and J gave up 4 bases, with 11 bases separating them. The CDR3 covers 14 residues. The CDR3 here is CASSPRTGGNTIYF. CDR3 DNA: TGTGCCAGCAGCCCTCGGACGGGGGGAAACACCATATATTTT.

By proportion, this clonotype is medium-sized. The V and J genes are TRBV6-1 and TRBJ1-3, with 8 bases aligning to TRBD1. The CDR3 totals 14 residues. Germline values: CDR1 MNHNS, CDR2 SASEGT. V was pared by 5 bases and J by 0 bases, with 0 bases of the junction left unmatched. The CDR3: CASSTGGSGNTIYF. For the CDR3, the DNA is TGTGCCAGCAGTACAGGGGGCTCTGGAAACACCATATATTTT.

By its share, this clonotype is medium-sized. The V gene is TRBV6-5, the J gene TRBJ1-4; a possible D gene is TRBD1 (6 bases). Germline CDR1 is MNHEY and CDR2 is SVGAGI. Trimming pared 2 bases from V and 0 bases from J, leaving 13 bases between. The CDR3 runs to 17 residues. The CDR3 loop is CASSYRGHRATNEKLFF. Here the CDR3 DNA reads TGTGCCAGCAGTTACCGGGGACACCGAGCAACTAATGAAAAACTGTTTTTT.

CDR3 sequence: CASSLSGFPRNEQFF. CDR3 nucleotides: TGTGCCAGCAGTTTATCAGGGTTCCCTAGAAATGAGCAGTTCTTC. V and J are TRBV27 and TRBJ2-1; no definite D call. Germline V gene sequence: CDR1 MNHEY, CDR2 SMNVEV (reference sequence). The CDR3 sequence is 15 residues long. V gave up 0 bases and J gave up 7 bases, with 13 bases separating them.

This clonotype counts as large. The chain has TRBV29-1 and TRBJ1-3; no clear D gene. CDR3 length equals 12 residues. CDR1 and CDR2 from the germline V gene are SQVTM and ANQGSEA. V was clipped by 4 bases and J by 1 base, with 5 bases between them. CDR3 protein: CSVARSGNTIYF. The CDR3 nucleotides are TGCAGCGTTGCGAGGTCTGGAAACACCATATATTTT. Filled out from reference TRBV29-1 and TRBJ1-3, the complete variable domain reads SAVISQKPSRDICQRGTSLTIQCQVDSQVTMMFWYRQQPGQSLTLIATANQGSEATYESGFVIDKFPISRPNLTFSTLTVSNMSPEDSSIYLCSVARSGNTIYFGEGSWLTVV.

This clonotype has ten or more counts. DNA of the CDR3: TGTGCCAGCAGCTCGCCCTACGAGCAGTACTTC. Amino acid sequence: CASSSPYEQYF. The chain uses TRBV12-3 or TRBV12-4 and TRBJ2-7, with unresolved D. The V end lost 6 bases, the J end lost 2 bases, and 5 bases lay between the germline ends. The CDR3 length is 11 residues.

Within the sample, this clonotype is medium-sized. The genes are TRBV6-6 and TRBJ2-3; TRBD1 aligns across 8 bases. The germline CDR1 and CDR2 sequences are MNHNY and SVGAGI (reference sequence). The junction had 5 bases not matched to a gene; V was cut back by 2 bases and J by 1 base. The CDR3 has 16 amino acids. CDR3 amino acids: CASSYPGQGRTDTQYF. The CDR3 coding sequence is TGTGCCAGCAGTTACCCCGGACAGGGCCGCACAGATACGCAGTATTTT.

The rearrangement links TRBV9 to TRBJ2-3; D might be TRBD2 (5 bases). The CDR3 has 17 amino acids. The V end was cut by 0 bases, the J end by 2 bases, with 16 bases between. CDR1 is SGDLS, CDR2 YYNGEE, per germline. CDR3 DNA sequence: TGTGCCAGCAGCGTAGGGTCCGGAGGCATAAACACAGATACGCAGTATTTT. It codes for CASSVGSGGINTDTQYF.

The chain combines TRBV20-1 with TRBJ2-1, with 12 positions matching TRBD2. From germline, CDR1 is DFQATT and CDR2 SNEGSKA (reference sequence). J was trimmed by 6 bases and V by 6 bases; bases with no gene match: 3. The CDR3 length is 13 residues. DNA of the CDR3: TGCAGTGCCCAGACTAGCGGGAGCAATGAGCAGTTCTTC. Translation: CSAQTSGSNEQFF.

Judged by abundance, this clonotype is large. As DNA, the CDR3 is TGCAGCGGGACTAGCGGGGGCAGCTCCTACAATGAGCAGTTCTTC. This encodes CSGTSGGSSYNEQFF. The V and J genes are TRBV20-1 and TRBJ2-1, with 14 bases lining up with TRBD2. This CDR3 region has 15 residues. Germline lookup yields CDR1 DFQATT and CDR2 SNEGSKA (reference sequence).

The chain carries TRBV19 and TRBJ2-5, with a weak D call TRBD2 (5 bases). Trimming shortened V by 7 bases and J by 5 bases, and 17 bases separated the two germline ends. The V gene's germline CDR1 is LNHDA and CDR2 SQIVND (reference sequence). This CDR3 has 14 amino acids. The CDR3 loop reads CASNSPGRRETQYF. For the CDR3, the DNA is TGTGCCAGTAACTCCCCGGGAAGGCGGGAGACCCAGTACTTC. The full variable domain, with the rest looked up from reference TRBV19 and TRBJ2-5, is DGGITQSPKYLFRKEGQNVTLSCEQNLNHDAMYWYRQDPGQGLRLIYYSQIVNDFQKGDIAEGYSVSREKKESFPLTVTSAQKNPTAFYLCASNSPGRRETQYFGPGTRLLVL.

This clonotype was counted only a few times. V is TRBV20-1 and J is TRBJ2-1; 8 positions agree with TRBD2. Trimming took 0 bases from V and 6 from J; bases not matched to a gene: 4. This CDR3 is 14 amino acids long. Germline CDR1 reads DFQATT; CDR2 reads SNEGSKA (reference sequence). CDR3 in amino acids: CSARDLGLVNEQFF. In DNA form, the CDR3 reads TGCAGTGCTAGAGATCTGGGACTAGTCAATGAGCAGTTCTTC.